This TCR beta chain was retrieved from a study of cytomegalovirus exposure and HLA in healthy donors. Germline loops: CDR1 SGHVS, CDR2 FQNEAQ. The CDR3 has 13 residues. With 4 bases clipped from V and 5 bases from J, the junction kept 2 bases outside the gene matches. Use of 60 Vbeta and 13 Jbeta primers characterized the PCR. This table comes from immunoSEQ multiplex PCR, and its TCRdb copy is limited to in-frame clones, with some not included. In total, the table holds under 200,000 clones. The receptor was isolated from a young woman in good health and CMV-seropositive. Sequenced sample: PBMCs. This rearrangement joins TRBV7-8 to TRBJ2-1; 7 bases map to TRBD2. The CDR3 sequence: CASSWDYHNEQFF. CDR3 coding DNA: TGTGCCAGCAGCTGGGACTACCACAATGAGCAGTTCTTC.